This T cell receptor beta chain was sequenced during a study of T cell repertoires in cytomegalovirus infection. Study-wide background: In the study, CMV epitopes included recently identified HLA-C-restricted and well-studied HLA-B-restricted ones.

In the case of this clonotype: Its matching antigen is unknown.

TCRdb reanalysed the reads using MiXCR and keeps one entry per CDR3 protein. The sample lists 640,000 or so distinct CDR3 sequences; 30% to 35% were seen once. The CDR3 has 15 residues. CDR1 is LNHNV, CDR2 YYDKDF, per germline (reference sequence). J was trimmed by 3 bases and V by 5 bases; bases with no gene match: 9. The specimen comprised cultured PBMCs, sampled from culture after CMV antigen stimulation. The receptor's source is a human donor in good health (CMV status not recorded). Some clones in this sample may be carry-over from other donors' samples. The chain employs TRBV15 and TRBJ2-7; 8 nucleotides agree with TRBD2. The CDR3 sequence: CATSPISGTIYEQYF. The CDR3 DNA reads TGTGCCACCAGCCCGATTAGCGGGACGATCTACGAGCAGTACTTC.